This T cell receptor (beta chain) was retrieved from a study of cytomegalovirus exposure and HLA in healthy donors. Broader study findings: TCR clusters originating in the first cohort tended to co-occur in the 120 validation repertoires, according to a later analysis. Diagnosis of cytomegalovirus status made by the classifier reportedly showed high specificity and sensitivity. Cytomegalovirus association was assigned to around 150 TCR beta chains.

Remarks on this clone: No antigen is known for it.

Profiled with immunoSEQ multiplex PCR; TCRdb holds only in-frame clones, not every one. The table has a few hundred thousand clones, about nine tenths seen once. This CDR3 is 19 amino acids long. This chain links TRBV12-2 with TRBJ2-7; TRBD2, the D gene given by the table, was not confirmed from the DNA. TRBV12-2 is a recognized pseudogene. The sample consisted of PBMCs. The receptor was derived from a woman between 18 and 30 years old in good health and CMV-seronegative. The CDR3 bases are TGTGCAAGTCGCTTAGGTACTAGCGGGCGTTCCAACAGCTCCTACGAGCAGTACTTC. Its protein is CASRLGTSGRSNSSYEQYF.